This TCR beta chain emerged from a study of blood T cell repertoires in COVID-19. Study details: T cells, B-cell-depleted T cells, or PBMCs supplied cDNA or gDNA.

This CDR3 comprises 14 residues. The V segment lost 3 bases and the J segment 6 bases; nucleotides outside the gene matches: 5. CDR1 and CDR2 from the germline V gene are SNHLY and FYNNEI. Clones were read by immunoSEQ multiplex PCR, and TCRdb kept only the in-frame ones, dropping some. The sample holds approximately 100,000 clones; 88% are singletons and the top ten take under 7.5%. This clonotype was sampled from a woman aged 60-75 years with acute or convalescent COVID-19. The V and J genes are TRBV2 and TRBJ1-5, with 7 bases fitting TRBD1. The sample was peripheral blood. This CDR3 is CASSDGRGIQPQHF. CDR3 bases: TGTGCCAGCAGTGACGGCAGGGGGATTCAGCCCCAGCATTTT.